This TCR beta chain was profiled in a study of cytomegalovirus exposure and HLA in healthy donors. The primer mix had 60 Vbeta and 13 Jbeta primers. Assay: immunoSEQ multiplex PCR; the TCRdb copy retains only in-frame clones and omits some. The sample contains about 110,000 clones, 15% to 17% of which appear only once. The V end was cut by 1 base, the J end by 3 bases, with 12 bases between. In germline, CDR1 is LNHNV, CDR2 YYDKDF (reference sequence). The CDR3 runs 15 residues. This TCR was sampled from a woman aged 18-35 years in good health and CMV-seronegative. This sequence joins TRBV15 and TRBJ1-2, with a tentative D call TRBD1 (5 bases). The specimen sequenced was PBMCs. The CDR3 protein is CATSRVRTGDYGYTF. The CDR3 nucleotides are TGTGCCACCAGCAGAGTAAGGACGGGGGACTATGGCTACACCTTC.